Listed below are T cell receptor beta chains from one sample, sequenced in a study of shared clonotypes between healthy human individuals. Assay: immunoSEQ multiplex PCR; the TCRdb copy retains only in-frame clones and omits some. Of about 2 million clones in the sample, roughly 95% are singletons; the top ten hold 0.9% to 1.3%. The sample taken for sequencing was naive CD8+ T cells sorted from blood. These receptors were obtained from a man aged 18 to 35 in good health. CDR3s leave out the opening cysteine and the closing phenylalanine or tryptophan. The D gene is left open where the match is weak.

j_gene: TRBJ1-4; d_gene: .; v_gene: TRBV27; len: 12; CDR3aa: ASSERGDGEKLF
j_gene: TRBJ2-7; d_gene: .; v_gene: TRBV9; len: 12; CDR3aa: ASSVEAYTYEQY
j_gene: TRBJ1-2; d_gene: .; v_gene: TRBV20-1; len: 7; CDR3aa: SASYGYT
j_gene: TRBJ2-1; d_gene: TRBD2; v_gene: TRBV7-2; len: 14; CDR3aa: ASSQPRLAGENEQF
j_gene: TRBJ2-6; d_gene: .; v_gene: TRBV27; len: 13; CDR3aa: ASSFGVAGANVLT
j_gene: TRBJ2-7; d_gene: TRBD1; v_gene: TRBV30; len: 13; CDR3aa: AWSGTGETSYEQY
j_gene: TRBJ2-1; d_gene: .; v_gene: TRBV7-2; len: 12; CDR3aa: ASSLALAHNEQF
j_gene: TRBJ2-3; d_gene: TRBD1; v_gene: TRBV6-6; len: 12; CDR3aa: ASRRDRGPDTQY
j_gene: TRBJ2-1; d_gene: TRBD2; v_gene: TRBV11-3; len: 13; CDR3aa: ASSPRAGVNNEQF
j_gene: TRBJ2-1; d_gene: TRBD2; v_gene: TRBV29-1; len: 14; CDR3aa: STTARLAGFKAEQF
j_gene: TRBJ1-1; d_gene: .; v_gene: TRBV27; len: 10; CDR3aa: ASSRGGPEAF
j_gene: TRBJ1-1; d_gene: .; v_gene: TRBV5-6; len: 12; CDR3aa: ASSYLTGNTEAF
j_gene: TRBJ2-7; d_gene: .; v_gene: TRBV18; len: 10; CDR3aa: ASSTGLNEQY
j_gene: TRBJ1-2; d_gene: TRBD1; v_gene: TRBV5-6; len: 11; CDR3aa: ASRSTGGSGYT